These 8 T cell receptor beta chains were all obtained from the same sample, sequenced in a study of cytomegalovirus exposure and HLA in healthy donors. Use of 60 Vbeta and 13 Jbeta primers characterized the PCR. Only in-frame clones appear in the TCRdb table, and some are missing; sequencing was by immunoSEQ multiplex PCR. This table has about 210,000 clones, approximately 86% appearing once. Sequenced material: PBMCs. Receptors were obtained from a woman in her 30s in good health and CMV-seronegative.

V and J are TRBV6-5 and TRBJ2-7; unclear D gene. The ends were cut back, 5 bases at V and 3 bases at J, with 14 bases in the middle. The CDR3 spans 14 residues. Germline assignment: CDR1 MNHEY and CDR2 SVGAGI. CDR3 DNA: TGTGCCAGCAGTGAAGAAGAGGCTTTCTACGAGCAGTACTTC. Amino acid sequence: CASSEEEAFYEQYF.

The rearrangement uses TRBV27 and TRBJ1-6; 9 bases are a match to TRBD1. This CDR3 comprises 15 residues. Germline V gene data show CDR1 as MNHEY and CDR2 as SMNVEV (reference sequence). After removal of 4 bases from V and 7 bases from J, the junction contained 5 bases not matched to a gene. CDR3 protein: CASSWTGVINSPLHF. The CDR3, as DNA: TGTGCCAGCAGTTGGACAGGGGTTATAAATTCACCCCTCCACTTT.

The genes are TRBV2 and TRBJ1-1; no reliable D call. Germline CDR1 reads SNHLY; CDR2 reads FYNNEI. The CDR3 contains 13 residues. V was pared by 8 bases and J by 0 bases, with 10 bases between. CDR3 nucleotides: TGTGCCAGCTTAAGAGACATGAACACTGAAGCTTTCTTT. Translation gives CASLRDMNTEAFF.

This sequence joins TRBV2 and TRBJ2-7, with D tentatively TRBD1 (6 bases). CDR1 and CDR2 (germline): SNHLY, FYNNEI. V lost 4 bases and J lost 4, with 14 bases in between. The CDR3 length is 14 residues. The CDR3 sequence: CASSGQAVLYEQYF. In nucleotides, the CDR3 is TGTGCCAGCAGTGGACAGGCGGTACTATACGAGCAGTACTTC.

CDR3 loop: CASSSTTGANVLTF. CDR3 bases: TGTGCCAGCAGCTCGACGACAGGGGCCAACGTCCTGACTTTC. The chain has TRBV7-9 and TRBJ2-6, with D unclear. The CDR3 is 14 amino acids. CDR1 SEHNR and CDR2 FQNEAQ come from the germline V gene (reference sequence). V lost 4 bases and J lost 4, with 8 bases in between.

The chain links TRBV18 to TRBJ2-1; TRBD2 matches 11 bases. Germline lookup yields CDR1 KGHSH and CDR2 LQKENI. V lost 6 bases, J lost 7 bases, and 5 bases stayed unmatched. The CDR3 spans 14 residues. CDR3 DNA sequence: TGTGCCAGCTCTTCGACTAGCGGGGAAAATGAGCAGTTCTTC. It encodes CASSSTSGENEQFF.

CDR3 region: CASSPGLAESYEQYF. For the CDR3, the DNA is TGTGCCAGCAGTCCGGGACTAGCGGAGTCCTACGAGCAGTACTTC. This chain links TRBV28 with TRBJ2-7, with 11 bases fitting TRBD2. V was clipped by 5 bases and J by 1 base; unmatched bases: 4. This CDR3 is built from 15 residues. CDR1 MDHEN and CDR2 SYDVKM come from the germline V gene.

This chain's CDR3 is CASSQERQGSLEQYF. The CDR3 coding sequence is TGCGCCAGCAGCCAAGAAAGACAGGGTTCCCTCGAGCAGTACTTC. The chain uses TRBV4-1 and TRBJ2-7; 7 nucleotides agree with TRBD1. The V gene end was trimmed by 0 bases and the J gene end by 6 bases; junction bases not matched to a gene: 8. CDR1 is MGHRA, CDR2 YSYEKL, per germline. The CDR3 has 15 amino acids.